This entry concerns a single T cell receptor (beta chain). The sample belongs to a study of T cell responses to AZD1222 COVID-19 vaccine. The assay was immunoSEQ multiplex PCR, and TCRdb's table has in-frame clones only and misses some. This table has about 130,000 clones, under 95% appearing once. Germline V CDR1 and CDR2: SQVTM, ANQGSEA. Trimming removed 1 base from V and 4 bases from J; junction bases left unmatched: 6. There are 15 residues in the CDR3. This specimen consisted of peripheral blood, obtained on day 0 of AZD1222 vaccination. This clonotype was obtained from an adult in good health. This chain joins TRBV29-1 and TRBJ2-1; 8 bases agree with TRBD2. DNA for the CDR3: TGCAGCGTTGAAGGTCCGGCGGGGGGTTACAATGAGCAGTTCTTC. Its translation is CSVEGPAGGYNEQFF.